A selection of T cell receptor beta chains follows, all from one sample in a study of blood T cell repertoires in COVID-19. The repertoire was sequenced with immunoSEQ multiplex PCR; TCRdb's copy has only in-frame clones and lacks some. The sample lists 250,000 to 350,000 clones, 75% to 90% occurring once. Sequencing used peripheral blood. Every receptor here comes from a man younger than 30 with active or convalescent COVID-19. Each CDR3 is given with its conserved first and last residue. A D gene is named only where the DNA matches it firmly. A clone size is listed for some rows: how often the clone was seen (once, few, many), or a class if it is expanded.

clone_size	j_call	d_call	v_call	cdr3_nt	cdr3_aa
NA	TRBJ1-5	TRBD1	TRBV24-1	TGTGCCACCAGTGATTCCGGACAGGGAGATAGCAATCAGCCCCAGCATTTT	CATSDSGQGDSNQPQHF
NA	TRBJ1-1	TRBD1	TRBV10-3	TGTGCCATCAGGGCACCCGGGACAGGGGGCGATATAAGGAACACTGAAGCTTTCTTT	CAIRAPGTGGDIRNTEAFF
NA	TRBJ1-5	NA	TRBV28	TGTGCCAGCAGTTTATCAGGGTACCAGCCCCAGCATTTT	CASSLSGYQPQHF
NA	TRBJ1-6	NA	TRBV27	TGTGCCAGCAGTCGGACAGTTCCTGGCGGTTCACCCCTCCACTTT	CASSRTVPGGSPLHF
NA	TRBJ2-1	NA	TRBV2	TGTGCCAGCGACGAGGGGGACATCTACAATGAGCAGTTCTTC	CASDEGDIYNEQFF
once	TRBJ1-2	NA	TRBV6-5	TGTGCCAGCAGTTACACCAGGGTAGGGTATAGGAGTGGCTACACCTTC	CASSYTRVGYRSGYTF
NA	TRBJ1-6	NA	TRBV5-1	TGCGCCAGCAGCTCTGGTGAGGCAGTGACTTTACCCCTCCACTTT	CASSSGEAVTLPLHF
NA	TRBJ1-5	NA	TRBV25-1	TGTGCCATCATCCGGGGGATTTATAGCAATCAGCCCCAGCATTTT	CAIIRGIYSNQPQHF
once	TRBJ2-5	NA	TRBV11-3	TGTGCCAGCAGCCCCGGGACTGAGGCCCAGTACTTC	CASSPGTEAQYF
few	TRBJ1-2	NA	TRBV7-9	TGTGCCAGCAGCTTAGTGGGCGATGGCTACACCTTC	CASSLVGDGYTF
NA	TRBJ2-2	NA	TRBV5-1	TGCGCCAGCACCTTACAGGGAACCGGGGAGCTGTTTTTT	CASTLQGTGELFF
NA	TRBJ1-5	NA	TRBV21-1	TGTGCCAGCAGCATGGCAGGGTGTTGCAATCAGCCCCAGCATTTT	CASSMAGCCNQPQHF
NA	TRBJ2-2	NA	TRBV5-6	TGTGCCAGCAGCTCTAGAAAAAACACCGGGGAGCTGTTTTTT	CASSSRKNTGELFF
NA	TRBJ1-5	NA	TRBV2	TGTGCCAGCAGTCCAGGGCTTAGCAATCAGCCCCAGCATTTT	CASSPGLSNQPQHF
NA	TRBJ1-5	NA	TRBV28	TGTGCCAGCAGCCGCTCTATGCAGCCCCAGCATTTT	CASSRSMQPQHF
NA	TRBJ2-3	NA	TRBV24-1	TGTGCCACCAGTGATCCCCGTCTTGGGGGGTCGGTAGATACGCAGTATTTT	CATSDPRLGGSVDTQYF
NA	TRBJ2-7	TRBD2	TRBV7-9	TGTGCCAGCAGCTTAGTAAAGGCTAGCGGGAGGGTTAGGTCCTACGAGCAGTACTTC	CASSLVKASGRVRSYEQYF
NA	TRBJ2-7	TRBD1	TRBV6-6	TGTGCCAGCAGGACGCCGGGACAGGGGTACTACGAGCAGTACTTC	CASRTPGQGYYEQYF
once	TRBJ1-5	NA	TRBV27	TGTGCCAGCAGCCCACCGGGTAGCAATCAGCCCCAGCATTTT	CASSPPGSNQPQHF
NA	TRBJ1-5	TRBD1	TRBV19	TGTGCCAGTAGTATCACAGGTACAGGGGGCAGCGATCAGCCCCAGCATTTT	CASSITGTGGSDQPQHF
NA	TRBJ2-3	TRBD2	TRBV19	TGTGCCAGTAGTATAGCCCCGGGCGGACTAGCGGGGGGGAGCACAGATACGCAGTATTTT	CASSIAPGGLAGGSTDTQYF
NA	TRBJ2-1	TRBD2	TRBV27	TGTGCCAGCACCCATATAGCGGGGGGGTCGATCAATGAGCAGTTCTTC	CASTHIAGGSINEQFF
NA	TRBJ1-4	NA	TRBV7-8	TGTGCCAGCAGCTTTAGACAGCTTAATGAAAAACTGTTTTTT	CASSFRQLNEKLFF
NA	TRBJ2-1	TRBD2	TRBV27	TGTGCCACCTCTAGCGGGAGCGGTGCTGAGCAGTTCTTC	CATSSGSGAEQFF
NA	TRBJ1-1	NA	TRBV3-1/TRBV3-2	TGTGCCAGCAGCCAAGATCGTTTTTATGAACTAAACACTGAAGCTTTCTTT	CASSQDRFYELNTEAFF
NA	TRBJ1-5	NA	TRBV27	TGTGCCAGCAGTTTTTTAGGGGTCGGTCAGCCCCAGCATTTT	CASSFLGVGQPQHF
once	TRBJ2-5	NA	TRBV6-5	TGTGCCAGCAGGGTGACAGCCCAACGGGCCCAGTACTTC	CASRVTAQRAQYF
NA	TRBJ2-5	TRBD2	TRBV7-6	TGTGCCAGCAGCTTACGAGCGGGAGGCCCCGAGACCCAGTACTTC	CASSLRAGGPETQYF
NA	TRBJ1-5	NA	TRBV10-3	TGTGCCTCCAGTGGTGCGGGGCCCACCTATAGCAATCAGCCCCAGCATTTT	CASSGAGPTYSNQPQHF
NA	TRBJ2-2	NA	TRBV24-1	TGTGCCACCAGTGGCGTGGGAGGCACCGGGGAGCTGTTTTTT	CATSGVGGTGELFF
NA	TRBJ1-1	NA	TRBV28	TGTGCCAGCAGTTTCCCGTACACTGAAGCTTTCTTT	CASSFPYTEAFF
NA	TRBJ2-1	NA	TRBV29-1	TGCAGCGTTGTAGTGCAACCGGCCTACAATGAGCAGTTCTTC	CSVVVQPAYNEQFF
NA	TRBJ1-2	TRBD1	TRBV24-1	TGTGCCACCAGCGGACAGGGGGCTAACTATGGCTACACCTTC	CATSGQGANYGYTF